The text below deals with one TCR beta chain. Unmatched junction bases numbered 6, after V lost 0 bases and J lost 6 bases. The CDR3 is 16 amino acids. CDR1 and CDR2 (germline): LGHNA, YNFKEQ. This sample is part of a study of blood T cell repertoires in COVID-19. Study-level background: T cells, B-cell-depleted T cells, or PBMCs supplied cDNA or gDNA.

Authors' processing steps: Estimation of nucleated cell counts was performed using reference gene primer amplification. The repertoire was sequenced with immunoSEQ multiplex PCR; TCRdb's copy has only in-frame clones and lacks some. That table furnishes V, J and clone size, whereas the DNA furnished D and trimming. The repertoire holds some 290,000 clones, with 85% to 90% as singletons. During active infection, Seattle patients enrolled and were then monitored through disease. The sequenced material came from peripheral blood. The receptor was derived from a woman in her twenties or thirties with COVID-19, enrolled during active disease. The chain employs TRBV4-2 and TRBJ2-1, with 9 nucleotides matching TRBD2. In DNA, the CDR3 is TGTGCCAGCAGCCAAGAAAGAGTAGCGGGAGTCAATGAGCAGTTCTTC. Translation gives CASSQERVAGVNEQFF.